This T cell receptor (beta chain) was recorded in a study of CXCR3-negative and CXCR3-positive naive CD8 T cells. Notes on the study in general: The study found CXCR3 expression partially decreased after cryopreservation and ran most assays on fresh PBMCs. With surface CD5 comparable between naive subsets, TCR strength was estimated using properties derived from the TRB CDR3. Relative to memory CD8+ cells, whose diversity was much lower, both naive subsets had comparably high diversity.

Germline CDR1 is SGHTA and CDR2 is FQGNSA. The CDR3 sequence is 16 residues long. cDNA libraries for TRB were generated by 5' RACE incorporating UMI labels. Using the 5' RACE reads, TCRdb records one entry per CDR3 protein without DNA. This listing includes approximately 60,000 distinct CDR3 sequences. A note on this clonotype: Its antigen is as yet unknown.

Sequencing input: memory CD8+ T cells from blood. The genes are TRBV7-2 and TRBJ2-7; TCRdb returns TRBD2, unconfirmable since there is no DNA. The receptor was isolated from a human donor in good health. Some clones in this sample may be carry-over from other donors' samples. The CDR3 is CASSFLPAGGPHEQYF.